The 30 T cell receptor beta chains given below trace back to one sample, sequenced in a study of T cell changes during pregnancy in multiple sclerosis. Libraries were prepared by immunoSEQ multiplex PCR; TCRdb keeps only in-frame clonotypes and omits some of them. This table holds tens of thousands of clones, around 90% found once. This specimen was CD4+ T cells from peripheral blood mononuclear cells, taken in the third trimester of pregnancy. Receptors were obtained from a female donor with multiple sclerosis, enrolled in a pregnancy study.

The CDR3 reads CASSEIRGAEAFF. The CDR3 DNA reads TGTGCCAGCAGTGAAATCAGGGGCGCTGAAGCTTTCTTT. The chain links TRBV25-1 to TRBJ1-1; tentative D call: TRBD1 (6 bases). V was pared by 2 bases and J by 6 bases, with 10 bases between. Germline lookup yields CDR1 MGHDK and CDR2 SYGVNS. The CDR3 has 13 residues.

The chain joins TRBV10-1 to TRBJ1-2; D remains ambiguous. CDR3 length: 13 residues. V shed 2 bases and J shed 4 bases, with 8 bases lying between them. The V gene's germline CDR1 is WNHNN and CDR2 SYGVQD (reference sequence). The CDR3 region has the DNA TGCGCCAGCAGTGAGAGTCACACCTATGGCTACACCTTC. Encoded protein: CASSESHTYGYTF.

This clone was recorded once. V gene TRBV6-1 combines with J gene TRBJ2-1; a weak D match, TRBD1 (5 bases). Trimming took 9 bases from V and 12 from J, leaving 9 bases between them. Germline lookup yields CDR1 MNHNS and CDR2 SASEGT. CDR3 length equals 9 residues. Here the CDR3 DNA reads TGTGCCAGTGACAGAATGCAGTTCTTC. This gives the protein CASDRMQFF.

This chain connects TRBV5-3 to TRBJ1-2, with a possible D match to TRBD1 (5 bases). TRBV5-3 carries the ORF label, with uncertain function. Trimming pared 3 bases from V and 5 bases from J, leaving 8 bases between. CDR3 size: 12 residues. The CDR3 DNA is TGTGCCAGAAGCTGGGGCGCGTATGGCTACACCTTC. Its translation: CARSWGAYGYTF.

The chain employs TRBV5-1 and TRBJ1-4; tentatively, D is TRBD1 (6 bases). This CDR3 region has 16 residues. The germline V gene encodes CDR1 SGHRS and CDR2 YFSETQ. V shed 0 bases and J shed 0 bases, with 9 bases lying between them. CDR3 sequence reads: CASSLGGPATNEKLFF. CDR3 bases: TGCGCCAGCAGCTTGGGGGGGCCGGCAACTAATGAAAAACTGTTTTTT.

V and J are TRBV27 and TRBJ2-5, with a possible D match to TRBD2 (6 bases). This CDR3 has 17 amino acids. From germline, CDR1 is MNHEY and CDR2 SMNVEV (reference sequence). V dropped 4 bases and J dropped 0 bases, with 18 bases sitting between them. The CDR3 sequence: CASSYVRDSMYQETQYF. The DNA for the CDR3 is TGTGCCAGCAGTTACGTTCGGGACTCAATGTACCAAGAGACCCAGTACTTC.

The CDR3 sequence is CASSLHPRQGEVWDYEQYF. DNA of the CDR3: TGTGCCAGCAGCTTACATCCCCGACAGGGAGAGGTTTGGGATTACGAGCAGTACTTC. The rearrangement joins TRBV11-1 to TRBJ2-7, with 7 bases matching TRBD1. J was trimmed by 4 bases and V by 2 bases; bases with no gene match: 20. Per the germline V gene, CDR1 is SGHAT and CDR2 is FQDESV (reference sequence). The CDR3 runs 19 residues.

Concerning this clone itself: Germline and junction disagree at one end, which may indicate a read error. This rearrangement joins TRBV7-7 to TRBJ2-1; possibly TRBD2 for D (7 bases). In germline, CDR1 is SSHAT, CDR2 FNYEAQ (reference sequence). The CDR3 is 16 residues long. CDR3 sequence (DNA): TGTGCTAGCAGCCCCGGGGGGCCCGGCTCCTACAATGAGCAGTTCTTC. Translation gives CASSPGGPGSYNEQFF.

V is TRBV11-2 and J is TRBJ2-7, with D hard to call. V was shortened by 1 base and J by 0 bases, with 7 bases between the two germline ends. Per the germline V gene, CDR1 is SGHAT and CDR2 is FQNNGV. CDR3 length: 14 residues. The CDR3 spells CASSLAGLSYEQYF. For the CDR3, the DNA is TGTGCCAGCAGCTTAGCAGGCCTCTCCTACGAGCAGTACTTC.

V gene TRBV19 combines with J gene TRBJ1-2; 7 nucleotides align to TRBD1. The CDR3 is made up of 16 amino acids. CDR1 and CDR2 (germline): LNHDA, SQIVND (reference sequence). Trimming removed 3 bases from V and 2 bases from J; junction bases left unmatched: 9. This CDR3 is CASSIETGRRNYGYTF. Here the CDR3 DNA reads TGTGCCAGTAGTATCGAGACAGGGAGGAGGAACTATGGCTACACCTTC.

The V call is TRBV11-1, the J call TRBJ2-3; 7 bases align to TRBD2. Per the germline V gene, CDR1 is SGHAT and CDR2 is FQDESV (reference sequence). The V and J ends lost 4 bases and 2 bases, in that order; junction bases with no gene match: 9. The CDR3 is made up of 16 amino acids. The CDR3, as DNA: TGTGCCAGCAGCTACCAGCCGGGGGGACTCACAGATACGCAGTATTTT. Its translation: CASSYQPGGLTDTQYF.

This clone was recorded once. This chain joins TRBV11-2 and TRBJ2-2; 14 nucleotides line up with TRBD2. This CDR3 spans 16 amino acids. J lost 7 bases, V lost 5 bases, and 6 bases had no gene match. Germline V gene lookup returns CDR1 SGHAT and CDR2 FQNNGV. Here the CDR3 DNA reads TGTGCCAGCAGCCCACGTGGGACTAGCGGGGGCGGGGAGCTGTTTTTT. Protein: CASSPRGTSGGGELFF.

The chain employs TRBV4-1 and TRBJ1-1, with D hard to call. The CDR3 covers 17 residues. The V gene lost 0 bases and the J gene lost 1 base, with 15 bases spanning the gap. Germline CDR1 and CDR2: MGHRA and YSYEKL. CDR3 nucleotides: TGCGCCAGCAGCCAAGATCCGCGAGGTTCGAGGAACACTGAAGCTTTCTTT. It translates to CASSQDPRGSRNTEAFF.

The chain links TRBV11-2 to TRBJ2-2; D not certain. CDR1 is SGHAT and CDR2 is FQNNGV in the germline V gene. The V end lost 0 bases, the J end lost 2 bases, and 7 bases lay between the germline ends. The CDR3 totals 15 residues. The CDR3 sequence is CASSLDPVNTGELFF. Here the CDR3 DNA reads TGTGCCAGCAGCTTAGATCCGGTAAACACCGGGGAGCTGTTTTTT.

The genes are TRBV5-1 and TRBJ2-7; a possible D gene is TRBD2 (7 bases). CDR1 is SGHRS, CDR2 YFSETQ, per germline. There are 13 residues in the CDR3. The V end lost 4 bases, the J end lost 4 bases, and 12 bases lay between the germline ends. The CDR3 DNA sequence: TGCGCCAGCAGCGCGGGGGACAAATACGAGCAGTACTTC. Amino acid sequence: CASSAGDKYEQYF.

V usage is TRBV7-2 and J usage is TRBJ2-2; possibly TRBD2 for D (5 bases). The CDR3 is made up of 14 amino acids. Trimming removed 5 bases from V and 5 bases from J, with 12 bases in between. Germline CDR1 and CDR2: SGHTA and FQGNSA. CDR3 nucleotides: TGTGCCAGCAGCCCACGAGGGCTGACCGGGGAGCTGTTTTTT. Protein: CASSPRGLTGELFF.

The CDR3 DNA follows: TGTGCCAGTACCACAGGGGGCAAGGGAGGCTACACCTTC. Encoded protein: CASTTGGKGGYTF. J is TRBJ1-2 and V is TRBV19; 9 bases are a match to TRBD1. J lost 8 bases, V lost 7 bases, and 8 bases had no gene match. The CDR3 is made up of 13 amino acids. Germline CDR1 and CDR2: LNHDA and SQIVND (reference sequence).

This clone was seen only once. The V and J genes are TRBV29-1 and TRBJ1-5; D possibly corresponds to TRBD1 (6 bases). Germline CDR1 is SQVTM and CDR2 is ANQGSEA. The CDR3 is 14 residues long. V lost 4 bases and J lost 7, with 17 bases in between. The CDR3 here is CSVGGGRGEQPQHF. For the CDR3, the DNA is TGCAGCGTTGGGGGCGGCAGGGGTGAACAGCCCCAGCATTTT.

The chain links TRBV2 to TRBJ1-2; D possibly corresponds to TRBD1 (5 bases). Trimming cost V 4 bases and J 0 bases, with 18 bases left between them. The CDR3 is made up of 17 amino acids. The germline V gene has CDR1 SNHLY and CDR2 FYNNEI. CDR3 bases: TGTGCCAGCAGTGTTGGGGGGGGGACTTCAACTAACTATGGCTACACCTTC. Amino acid sequence: CASSVGGGTSTNYGYTF. Supplemented by reference TRBV2 and TRBJ1-2, the full variable domain reads EPEVTQTPSHQVTQMGQEVILRCVPISNHLYFYWYRQILGQKVEFLVSFYNNEISEKSEIFDDQFSVERPDGSNFTLKIRSTKLEDSAMYFCASSVGGGTSTNYGYTFGSGTRLTVV.

This chain connects TRBV4-2 to TRBJ2-5; D call uncertain. The germline V gene has CDR1 LGHNA and CDR2 YNFKEQ. The CDR3 has 14 amino acids. The V end lost 2 bases, the J end lost 2 bases, and 9 bases lay between the germline ends. As DNA, the CDR3 is TGTGCCAGCAGCCAAAGGTCAGGTCAAGAGACCCAGTACTTC. Translating gives CASSQRSGQETQYF.

This rearrangement joins TRBV14 to TRBJ2-2; D unclear. Germline V gene sequence: CDR1 SGHDN, CDR2 FVKESK. There are 12 residues in the CDR3. V was clipped by 0 bases and J by 9 bases, with 5 bases between them. CDR3 nucleotide sequence: TGTGCCAGCAGCCAAGACAATCGGGAGCTGTTTTTT. Translating gives CASSQDNRELFF.

This chain's CDR3 is CASSWGSGGAYEQFF. For the CDR3, the DNA is TGTGCCAGCAGTTGGGGTAGCGGGGGGGCTTATGAGCAGTTCTTC. The chain recombines TRBV7-9 with TRBJ2-1; 11 bases are a match to TRBD2. This CDR3 region has 15 residues. From germline, CDR1 is SEHNR and CDR2 FQNEAQ (reference sequence). V was pared by 6 bases and J by 8 bases, with 9 bases of the junction left unmatched.

The chain combines TRBV6-4 with TRBJ2-3; D is perhaps TRBD1 (5 bases). Looked up from germline, CDR1 is MRHNA and CDR2 is SNTAGT. V lost 3 bases and J 2 bases, leaving 6 bases between the germline ends. This CDR3 has 13 amino acids. As DNA, the CDR3 is TGTGCCAGCAGTGAGGGGCACACAGATACGCAGTATTTT. It codes for CASSEGHTDTQYF.

The rearrangement joins TRBV5-4 to TRBJ2-1; D is perhaps TRBD2 (7 bases). The V gene lost 5 bases and the J gene lost 7 bases, with 19 bases spanning the gap. CDR1 is SGHNT and CDR2 is YYREEE in the germline V gene (reference sequence). This CDR3 is 15 amino acids long. CDR3 coding DNA: TGTGCCAGCAGTTTATCTGGGGGGGCCGGGAATGAGCAGTTCTTC. Its translation: CASSLSGGAGNEQFF. The full variable domain, its missing parts supplied by reference TRBV5-4 and TRBJ2-1, is ETGVTQSPTHLIKTRGQQVTLRCSSQSGHNTVSWYQQALGQGPQFIFQYYREEENGRGNFPPRFSGLQFPNYSSELNVNALELDDSALYLCASSLSGGAGNEQFFGPGTRLTVL.

The V gene is TRBV6-8, the J gene TRBJ2-6; a possible D gene is TRBD1 (6 bases). The V and J ends lost 0 bases and 2 bases respectively, with 14 bases between them. There are 18 residues in the CDR3. Germline loops: CDR1 MNHGY, CDR2 SAAAGT. The CDR3 nucleotides are TGTGCCAGCAGTTACTCGTTTCCAGGGACAACTGGGGCCAACGTCCTGACTTTC. Protein: CASSYSFPGTTGANVLTF.

The V gene is TRBV19, the J gene TRBJ1-1, with D possibly TRBD1 on 6 matching bases. The CDR3 length is 15 residues. Per the germline V gene, CDR1 is LNHDA and CDR2 is SQIVND (reference sequence). V was pared by 3 bases and J by 2 bases, with 13 bases between. Here the CDR3 reads CASSIQGIINTEAFF. CDR3 nucleotides: TGTGCCAGTAGTATTCAGGGGATTATTAACACTGAAGCTTTCTTT. Based on the CDR3 plus reference TRBV19 and TRBJ1-1, the full variable domain is DGGITQSPKYLFRKEGQNVTLSCEQNLNHDAMYWYRQDPGQGLRLIYYSQIVNDFQKGDIAEGYSVSREKKESFPLTVTSAQKNPTAFYLCASSIQGIINTEAFFGQGTRLTVV.

The chain combines TRBV19 with TRBJ1-2; D ambiguous. V lost 3 bases, J lost 4 bases, and 12 bases lay in between. Germline CDR1 reads LNHDA; CDR2 reads SQIVND (reference sequence). The CDR3 length is 14 residues. The CDR3 nucleotides read TGTGCCAGTAGTATCGGTACAACTAGCTATGGCTACACCTTC. Its protein is CASSIGTTSYGYTF.

The J gene is TRBJ1-2, the V gene TRBV20-1, with D maybe TRBD1 (6 bases). The CDR3 consists of 11 residues. V was pared by 4 bases and J by 6 bases, with 9 bases between. Looked up from germline, CDR1 is DFQATT and CDR2 is SNEGSKA (reference sequence). DNA for the CDR3: TGCAGTGCTATTTACAGGGATGGCTACACCTTC. Encoded protein: CSAIYRDGYTF.

This clone was observed a handful of times. Here the CDR3 DNA reads TGTGCCAGCAGTATACAGGGGATGTACACTGAAGCTTTCTTT. This codes for CASSIQGMYTEAFF. V usage is TRBV5-8 and J usage is TRBJ1-1, with 7 bases fitting TRBD1. This CDR3 contains 14 residues. The V segment lost 5 bases and the J segment 3 bases; nucleotides outside the gene matches: 7. Looked up from germline, CDR1 is SGHTS and CDR2 is YDEGEE.

The chain combines TRBV9 with TRBJ2-3, with 10 bases lining up with TRBD1. CDR3 length equals 16 residues. The J segment lost 2 bases and the V segment lost 7 bases, leaving 10 bases of the junction unmatched. Germline V gene data show CDR1 as SGDLS and CDR2 as YYNGEE. The CDR3 sequence: CASGARTGGVTDTQYF. CDR3 coding DNA: TGTGCCAGCGGCGCCCGGACAGGGGGTGTCACAGATACGCAGTATTTT.